This T cell receptor (beta chain) was found in a study of Ad26.COV2.S vaccination and SARS-CoV-2 variants. V was trimmed by 4 bases and J by 4 bases, leaving 12 bases between them. Germline V gives CDR1 SGHRS, CDR2 YFSETQ. The CDR3 has 14 amino acids. Repertoires were generated with immunoSEQ multiplex PCR, while TCRdb's copy carries only in-frame clones and drops some. This table holds around 170,000 clones, around 88% found once. This TCR came from a human donor who had recovered from COVID-19. This chain uses TRBV5-1 with TRBJ1-3, with D unclear. The starting material was peripheral blood, obtained after recovery from COVID-19. CDR3 nucleotide sequence: TGCGCCAGCAGCCATGGGGTTGCGGGAAACACCATATATTTT. The encoded protein is CASSHGVAGNTIYF.